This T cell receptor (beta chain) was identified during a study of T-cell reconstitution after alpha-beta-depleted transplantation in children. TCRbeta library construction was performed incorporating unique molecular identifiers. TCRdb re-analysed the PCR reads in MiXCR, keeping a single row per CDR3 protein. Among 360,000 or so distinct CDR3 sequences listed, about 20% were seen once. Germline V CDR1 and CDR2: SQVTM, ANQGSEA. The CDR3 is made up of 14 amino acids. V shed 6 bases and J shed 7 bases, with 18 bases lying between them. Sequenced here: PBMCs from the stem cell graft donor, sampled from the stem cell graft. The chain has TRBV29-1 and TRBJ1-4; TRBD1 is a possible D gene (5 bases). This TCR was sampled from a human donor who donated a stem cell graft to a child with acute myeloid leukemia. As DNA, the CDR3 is TGCAGCGTGGGACTGGGTGGGATCGGTGAAAAACTGTTTTTT. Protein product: CSVGLGGIGEKLFF.